The clone carrying this T cell receptor beta chain was counted many times. This sample is part of a study of neurological immune-mediated disorders. A single record per CDR3 protein comes from TCRdb applying MiXCR to the 5' RACE reads. The table includes more than 40,000 distinct CDR3 sequences, around 13% detected once. Trimming stripped 0 bases from V and 5 bases from J, with 8 bases between. Per the germline V gene, CDR1 is SGHRS and CDR2 is YFSETQ. This CDR3 comprises 14 residues. The chain joins TRBV5-1 to TRBJ2-2; D remains unclear. The sequenced material came from CD4+ T cells from blood. This TCR derives from a woman aged 60-75 years with HTLV-1-associated myelopathy (HAM/TSP). The CDR3 spells CASSLATWTGELFF. The CDR3 DNA reads TGCGCCAGCAGCTTGGCAACATGGACCGGGGAGCTGTTTTTT.